These T cell receptor beta chains were read from a single sample in a study of OX40 agonist ivuxolimab in advanced cancers. TCRdb's copy holds only in-frame clones and misses some; the assay was immunoSEQ multiplex PCR. Here the sample spans 82,000 or so clones, roughly 92% being singletons. Sequencing was performed on CD4+ or CD8+ T cells sorted from blood, taken in a trial of the OX40 agonist ivuxolimab. The source is an adult with an advanced solid tumor such as melanoma, head and neck, liver or kidney cancer. Each CDR3 is given with its conserved first and last residue. Fields, in order: D gene, clone size, J gene, V gene, CDR3 length, CDR3 protein, CDR3 DNA. D genes are given only for firm matches. Clone sizes are given selectively: once, few, many, or a class where the clone is expanded.

>-|-|TRBJ2-3|TRBV9|13
CATAPGTTDTQYF
TGTGCCACTGCGCCGGGGACCACAGATACGCAGTATTTT
>-|-|TRBJ1-5|TRBV28|13
CAIYGGGSQPQHF
TGTGCCATCTATGGTGGGGGCAGTCAGCCCCAGCATTTT
>TRBD1|-|TRBJ1-5|TRBV5-1|17
CASSLVPPGGLDQPQHF
TGCGCCAGCAGCTTGGTCCCCCCAGGGGGTCTCGATCAGCCCCAGCATTTT
>-|-|TRBJ1-2|TRBV7-9|15
CASSSDVTGLRGYTF
TGTGCCAGCAGCTCCGACGTAACAGGCTTGCGTGGCTACACCTTC
>-|-|TRBJ1-1|TRBV2|12
CASSRTDTEAFF
TGTGCCAGCAGTCGTACGGACACTGAAGCTTTCTTT
>-|-|TRBJ2-7|TRBV21-1|14
CASSKEGPAYEQYF
TGTGCCAGCAGCAAAGAGGGCCCAGCCTACGAGCAGTACTTC
>-|-|TRBJ2-5|TRBV2|13
CASRNRGSETQYF
TGTGCCAGCAGAAACCGGGGGTCGGAGACCCAGTACTTC
>-|-|TRBJ2-7|TRBV21-1|15
CASSKAPGQPYEQYF
TGTGCCAGCAGCAAAGCCCCAGGCCAACCCTACGAGCAGTACTTC
>-|once|TRBJ1-1|TRBV10-3|13
CAISVVDNTEAFF
TGTGCCATCAGCGTGGTTGATAACACTGAAGCTTTCTTT
>-|-|TRBJ1-5|TRBV6-1|14
CASIAGATNQPQHF
TGTGCCAGCATCGCAGGGGCCACCAATCAGCCCCAGCATTTT
>-|-|TRBJ2-3|TRBV9|15
CASSVDLGSSDTQYF
TGTGCCAGCAGCGTAGATCTGGGGAGCTCGGATACGCAGTATTTT
>-|-|TRBJ2-2|TRBV11-3|16
CASSPLRRVNTGELFF
TGTGCCAGCAGCCCACTGAGGCGGGTGAACACCGGGGAGCTGTTTTTT
>-|-|TRBJ1-2|TRBV30|14
CAWSVSMSNYGYTF
TGTGCCTGGAGTGTAAGCATGTCTAACTATGGCTACACCTTC
>-|-|TRBJ2-7|TRBV5-1|15
CASSLGTTRSYEQYF
TGCGCCAGCAGCTTGGGGACGACTAGATCCTACGAGCAGTACTTC
>-|-|TRBJ1-1|TRBV5-1|13
CASSFSESTEAFF
TGCGCCAGCAGCTTTTCGGAGAGCACTGAAGCTTTCTTT
>TRBD1|-|TRBJ2-7|TRBV5-4|15
CASSLIRGLSYEQYF
TGTGCCAGCAGCTTAATCAGGGGGCTTAGCTACGAGCAGTACTTC
>-|-|TRBJ1-1|TRBV28|15
CASSLYGTGGTEAFF
TGTGCCAGCAGTTTATATGGGACGGGGGGCACTGAAGCTTTCTTT
>-|-|TRBJ2-3|TRBV6-1|14
CASVWRVVSDTQYF
TGTGCCAGCGTTTGGCGGGTGGTCTCAGATACGCAGTATTTT
>-|-|TRBJ2-1|TRBV9|16
CASSRGGTHSYNEQFF
TGTGCCAGCAGTAGGGGCGGGACCCACTCCTACAATGAGCAGTTCTTC
>-|-|TRBJ2-2|TRBV28|15
CASRHWTMATGELFF
TGTGCCAGCAGGCACTGGACTATGGCCACCGGGGAGCTGTTTTTT
>TRBD2|-|TRBJ2-2|TRBV2|17
CASSESGAQRGSGELFF
TGTGCCAGCAGTGAAAGCGGGGCACAGCGGGGATCCGGGGAGCTGTTTTTT
>TRBD1|-|TRBJ1-2|TRBV6-4|15
CASSAYTGGAGGYTF
TGTGCCAGCAGTGCGTACACAGGGGGCGCGGGCGGCTACACCTTC
>-|once|TRBJ1-4|TRBV12-5|12
CASGFIGEKLFF
TGTGCTAGTGGTTTTATAGGAGAAAAACTGTTTTTT
>TRBD2|-|TRBJ2-1|TRBV28|14
CASSSGGLANEQFF
TGTGCCAGCAGTTCGGGGGGACTAGCGAATGAGCAGTTCTTC
>-|-|TRBJ1-5|TRBV18|15
CASSPSAVVNQPQHF
TGTGCCAGCTCACCAAGTGCGGTGGTAAATCAGCCCCAGCATTTT
>-|once|TRBJ2-2|TRBV2|11
CASRYTGELFF
TGTGCCAGCAGATACACCGGGGAGCTGTTTTTT
>TRBD1|few|TRBJ1-2|TRBV4-3|14
CASSGQGANYGYTF
TGCGCCAGCTCGGGACAGGGGGCTAACTATGGCTACACCTTC
>-|-|TRBJ1-1|TRBV6-5|12
CASRSSHTEAFF
TGTGCCAGCAGGAGTTCCCACACTGAAGCTTTCTTT
>-|-|TRBJ2-7|TRBV28|15
CASNPPTRGSREQYF
TGTGCCAGCAATCCTCCGACTAGAGGGTCCCGCGAGCAGTACTTC
>-|-|TRBJ1-4|TRBV30|18
CAWSVRFWTPATNEKLFF
TGTGCCTGGAGTGTAAGATTTTGGACACCTGCAACTAATGAAAAACTGTTTTTT
>-|-|TRBJ2-1|TRBV30|14
CAWRGLGSYNEQFF
TGTGCCTGGAGGGGGCTAGGCTCCTACAATGAGCAGTTCTTC
>-|-|TRBJ2-7|TRBV19|14
CATRTQATSYEQYF
TGTGCCACCCGCACGCAGGCAACTTCCTACGAGCAGTACTTC
>TRBD2|-|TRBJ2-1|TRBV27|15
CASSLTSGSHNEQFF
TGTGCCAGCAGTTTGACTAGCGGGAGTCACAATGAGCAGTTCTTC
>TRBD2|-|TRBJ2-1|TRBV14|14
CASSRYLAGYEQFF
TGTGCCAGCAGCCGGTATCTAGCGGGATATGAGCAGTTCTTC
>TRBD2|-|TRBJ2-5|TRBV2|16
CASSVGVAGGLETQYF
TGTGCCAGCAGTGTAGGGGTAGCGGGAGGCCTGGAGACCCAGTACTTC
>-|-|TRBJ2-3|TRBV28|13
CASSSTGTDTQYF
TGTGCCAGCAGCTCCACAGGGACAGATACGCAGTATTTT
>TRBD2|-|TRBJ2-1|TRBV27|15
CASTIAGARNNEQFF
TGTGCCAGCACTATAGCGGGAGCGCGGAACAATGAGCAGTTCTTC
>-|-|TRBJ1-1|TRBV6-6|11
CASRQSGEAFF
TGTGCCAGCAGGCAGTCGGGCGAAGCTTTCTTT
>TRBD1|-|TRBJ2-1|TRBV6-1|19
CASSEARRTGGTSYNEQFF
TGTGCCAGCAGTGAAGCCCGCCGGACAGGCGGAACCTCCTACAATGAGCAGTTCTTC
>-|-|TRBJ1-2|TRBV2|14
CASSVGRNNYGYTF
TGTGCCAGCAGTGTGGGACGGAATAACTATGGCTACACCTTC
>-|-|TRBJ2-1|TRBV5-1|16
CASSSSLVALHNEQFF
TGCGCCAGCAGCTCGAGCCTAGTCGCCCTCCACAATGAGCAGTTCTTC
>TRBD1|-|TRBJ2-7|TRBV7-8|14
CASSLRDRYREQYF
TGTGCCAGCAGCTTAAGGGACAGGTATCGCGAGCAGTACTTC
>-|few|TRBJ2-5|TRBV18|14
CASSPGTLGETQYF
TGTGCCAGCTCACCAGGCACCCTGGGGGAGACCCAGTACTTC
>TRBD1|-|TRBJ2-7|TRBV5-1|15
CASSLGQGGQYEQYF
TGCGCCAGCAGCTTGGGACAGGGGGGGCAGTACGAGCAGTACTTC
>TRBD1|once|TRBJ2-3|TRBV2|14
CASSAQGAGDTQYF
TGTGCCAGCAGTGCCCAGGGGGCAGGGGATACGCAGTATTTT
>-|-|TRBJ1-1|TRBV30|11
CAWSWYTEAFF
TGTGCCTGGAGTTGGTACACTGAAGCTTTCTTT
>-|-|TRBJ2-3|TRBV9|13
CASSVVNADTQYF
TGTGCCAGCAGCGTAGTGAACGCAGATACGCAGTATTTT
>-|once|TRBJ2-3|TRBV2|14
CASRRTVTTDTQYF
TGTGCCAGCAGAAGGACAGTCACCACAGATACGCAGTATTTT
>-|-|TRBJ1-1|TRBV7-9|14
CASSVGVHSTEAFF
TGTGCCAGCAGCGTAGGGGTCCATTCCACTGAAGCTTTCTTT
>TRBD2|-|TRBJ2-2|TRBV9|18
CASSVEAAAGGYTGELFF
TGTGCCAGCAGCGTAGAGGCGGCTGCGGGAGGGTACACCGGGGAGCTGTTTTTT
>-|-|TRBJ1-1|TRBV2|12
CASRKGSSEAFF
TGTGCCAGCAGAAAGGGGTCCTCTGAAGCTTTCTTT